This T cell receptor beta chain was observed in a study of PD-1 blockade in classical Hodgkin lymphoma. Whole-study findings and limits: Newly diagnosed patients had baseline TCR diversity that was reportedly lower than that of healthy donors. It was CD4+ TCR diversity, not CD8+, that rose significantly by C4D1.

Remarks on this clone: The antigen is not known.

The germline V gene has CDR1 SGHKS and CDR2 YYEKEE (reference sequence). V lost 3 bases, J lost 11 bases, and 12 bases stayed unmatched. This CDR3 has 15 amino acids. This sample's time point: cycle 4 day 1 (C4D1), after 6 weeks of nivolumab. Brentuximab vedotin exposure varied, and every patient relapsed after autologous stem cell transplantation. Thawed PBMCs yielded CD4+ T cells through magnetic negative selection. Using immunoSEQ multiplex PCR, the repertoire was profiled, and TCRdb retains in-frame clones only, with some absent. The sample comprises fewer than 35,000 clones, around 83% of which are singletons, and less than 0.5% rests with the top ten.

Specimen: CD4+ T cells from blood, collected before the fourth cycle of nivolumab. The sequence was collected from a human donor with classical Hodgkin lymphoma. The chain links TRBV5-5 to TRBJ1-4, with TRBD1 matching 8 bases. The CDR3 DNA is TGTGCCAGCAGCTCGACAGGGGTAAGGATCGGGAAACTGTTTTTT. It specifies CASSSTGVRIGKLFF. Complete variable domain (other parts from reference TRBV5-5 and TRBJ1-4): DAGVTQSPTHLIKTRGQQVTLRCSPISGHKSVSWYQQVLGQGPQFIFQYYEKEERGRGNFPDRFSARQFPNYSSELNVNALLLGDSALYLCASSSTGVRIGKLFFGSGTQLSVL.